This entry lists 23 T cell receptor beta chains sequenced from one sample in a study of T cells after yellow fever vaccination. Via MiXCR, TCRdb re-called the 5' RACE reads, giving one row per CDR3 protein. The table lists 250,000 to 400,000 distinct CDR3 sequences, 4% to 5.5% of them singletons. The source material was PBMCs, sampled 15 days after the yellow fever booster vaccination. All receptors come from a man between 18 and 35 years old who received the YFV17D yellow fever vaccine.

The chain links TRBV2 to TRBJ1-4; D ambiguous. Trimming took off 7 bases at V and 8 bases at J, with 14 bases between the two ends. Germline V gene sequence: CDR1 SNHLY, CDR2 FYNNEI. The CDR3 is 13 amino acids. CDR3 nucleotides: TGTGCCAGCAATCTGGAGGCGCGGGAAAAACTGTTTTTT. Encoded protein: CASNLEAREKLFF.

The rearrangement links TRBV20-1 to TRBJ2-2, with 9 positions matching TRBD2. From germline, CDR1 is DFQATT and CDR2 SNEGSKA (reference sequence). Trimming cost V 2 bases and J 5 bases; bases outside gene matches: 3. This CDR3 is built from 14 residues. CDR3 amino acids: CSARPLAGTGELFF. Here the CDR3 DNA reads TGCAGTGCTAGACCCCTAGCGGGGACCGGGGAGCTGTTTTTT.

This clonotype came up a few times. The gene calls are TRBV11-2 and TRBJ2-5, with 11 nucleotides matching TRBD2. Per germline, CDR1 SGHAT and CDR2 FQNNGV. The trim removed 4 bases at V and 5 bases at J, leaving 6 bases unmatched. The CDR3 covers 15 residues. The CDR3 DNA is TGTGCCAGCAGCTCCTTAGCGGGGGGGTACGAGACCCAGTACTTC. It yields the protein CASSSLAGGYETQYF.

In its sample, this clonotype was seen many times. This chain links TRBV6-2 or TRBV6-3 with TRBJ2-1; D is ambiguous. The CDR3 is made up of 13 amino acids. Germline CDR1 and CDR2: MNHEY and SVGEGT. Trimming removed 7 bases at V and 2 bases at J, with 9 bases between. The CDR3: CASTQDAYNEQFF. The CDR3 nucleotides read TGTGCCAGCACTCAGGATGCCTACAATGAGCAGTTCTTC.

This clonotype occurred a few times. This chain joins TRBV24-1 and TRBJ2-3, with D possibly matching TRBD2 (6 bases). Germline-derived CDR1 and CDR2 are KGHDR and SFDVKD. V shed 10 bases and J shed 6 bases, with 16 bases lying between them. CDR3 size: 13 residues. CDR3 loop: CATEGQERDTQYF. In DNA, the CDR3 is TGTGCCACGGAGGGGCAGGAGCGGGATACGCAGTATTTT.

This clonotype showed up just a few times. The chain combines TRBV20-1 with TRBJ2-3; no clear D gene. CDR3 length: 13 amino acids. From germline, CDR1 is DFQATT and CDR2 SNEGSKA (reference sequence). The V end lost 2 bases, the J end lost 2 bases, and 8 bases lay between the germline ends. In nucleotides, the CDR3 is TGCAGTGCTAGAAGGGCCTTCACAGATACGCAGTATTTT. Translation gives CSARRAFTDTQYF.

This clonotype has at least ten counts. This CDR3 is CSASGPTSGRDTQYF. The CDR3 nucleotides are TGCAGTGCTAGCGGGCCGACTAGCGGGAGGGATACGCAGTATTTT. V gene TRBV20-1 combines with J gene TRBJ2-3, with 13 bases that match TRBD2. J lost 6 bases, V lost 3 bases, and 6 bases had no gene match. The V gene's germline CDR1 is DFQATT and CDR2 SNEGSKA (reference sequence). This CDR3 is 15 amino acids long.

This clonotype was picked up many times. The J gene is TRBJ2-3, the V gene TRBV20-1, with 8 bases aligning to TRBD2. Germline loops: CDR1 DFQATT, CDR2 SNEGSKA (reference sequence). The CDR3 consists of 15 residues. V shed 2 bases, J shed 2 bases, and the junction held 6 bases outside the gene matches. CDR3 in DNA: TGCAGTGCTAGACCCTTAGCGGGGAACACAGATACGCAGTATTTT. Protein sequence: CSARPLAGNTDTQYF.

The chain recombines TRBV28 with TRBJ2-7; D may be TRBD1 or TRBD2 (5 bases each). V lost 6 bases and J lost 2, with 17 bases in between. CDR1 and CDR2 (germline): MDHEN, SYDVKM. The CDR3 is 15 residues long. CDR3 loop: CASSPTDRGAYEQYV. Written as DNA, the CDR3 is TGTGCCAGCAGCCCGACTGACAGAGGGGCCTACGAGCAGTACGTC.

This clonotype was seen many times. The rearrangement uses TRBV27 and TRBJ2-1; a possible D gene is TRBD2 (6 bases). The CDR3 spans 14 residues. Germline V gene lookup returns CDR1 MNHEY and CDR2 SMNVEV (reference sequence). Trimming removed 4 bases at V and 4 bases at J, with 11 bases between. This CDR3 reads CASSSGLRYNEQFF. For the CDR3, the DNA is TGTGCCAGCAGTTCGGGACTTCGATACAATGAGCAGTTCTTC.

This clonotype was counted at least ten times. CDR3: CSARPGDSNQPQHF. The CDR3 DNA sequence: TGCAGTGCTAGACCGGGGGATAGCAATCAGCCCCAGCATTTT. V usage is TRBV20-1 and J usage is TRBJ1-5, with D possibly TRBD1 on 5 matching bases. CDR3 size: 14 residues. With 2 bases removed from V and 0 bases from J, the gap between germline ends came to 8 bases. CDR1 is DFQATT, CDR2 SNEGSKA, per germline (reference sequence).

The CDR3 sequence is CASSTGQGYNQPQHF. The CDR3 nucleotides read TGTGCCAGCAGTACGGGACAGGGTTACAATCAGCCCCAGCATTTT. The J gene is TRBJ1-5, the V gene TRBV6-2 or TRBV6-3; 9 bases fit TRBD1. The J segment lost 3 bases and the V segment lost 5 bases, leaving 5 bases of the junction unmatched. CDR3 length: 15 residues. Germline-derived CDR1 and CDR2 are MNHEY and SVGEGT.

The CDR3 region has the DNA TGTGCCAGCAGCTCCGGACTAACGGGGAGGGGCGAGCAGTACGTC. Protein: CASSSGLTGRGEQYV. This chain uses TRBV5-6 with TRBJ2-7; TRBD2 matches 7 bases. This CDR3 spans 15 amino acids. With V trimmed by 3 bases and J by 6 bases, 12 bases remained unmatched. The germline V gene has CDR1 SGHDT and CDR2 YYEEEE.

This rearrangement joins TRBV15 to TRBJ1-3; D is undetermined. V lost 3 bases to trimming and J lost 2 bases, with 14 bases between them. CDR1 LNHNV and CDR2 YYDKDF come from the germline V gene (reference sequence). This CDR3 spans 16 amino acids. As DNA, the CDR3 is TGTGCCACCAGCAGCCCGCGGGGAAGGACTGGAAACACCATATATTTT. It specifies CATSSPRGRTGNTIYF.

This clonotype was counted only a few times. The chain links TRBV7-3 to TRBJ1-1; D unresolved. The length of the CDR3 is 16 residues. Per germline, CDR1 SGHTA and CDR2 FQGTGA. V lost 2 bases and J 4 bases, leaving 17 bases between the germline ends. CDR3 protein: CASSLPQLIGVTEAFF. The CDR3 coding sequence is TGTGCCAGCAGCTTACCCCAACTTATCGGGGTCACTGAAGCTTTCTTT.

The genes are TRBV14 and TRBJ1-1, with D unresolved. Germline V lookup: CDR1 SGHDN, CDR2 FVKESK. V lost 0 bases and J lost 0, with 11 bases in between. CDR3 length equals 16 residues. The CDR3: CASSQDRITVNTEAFF. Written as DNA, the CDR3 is TGTGCCAGCAGCCAAGATCGGATCACAGTGAACACTGAAGCTTTCTTT.

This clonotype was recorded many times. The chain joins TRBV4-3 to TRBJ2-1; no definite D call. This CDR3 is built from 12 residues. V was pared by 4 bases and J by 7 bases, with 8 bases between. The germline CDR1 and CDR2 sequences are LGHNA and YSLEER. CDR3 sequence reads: CASSPSENEQFF. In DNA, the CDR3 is TGCGCCAGCAGCCCCTCGGAGAATGAGCAGTTCTTC.

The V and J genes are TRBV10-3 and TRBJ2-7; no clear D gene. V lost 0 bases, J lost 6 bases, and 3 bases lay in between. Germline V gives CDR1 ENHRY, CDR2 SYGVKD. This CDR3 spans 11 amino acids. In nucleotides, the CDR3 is TGTGCCATCAGTGAGTCGGGCGAGCAGTACTTC. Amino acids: CAISESGEQYF.

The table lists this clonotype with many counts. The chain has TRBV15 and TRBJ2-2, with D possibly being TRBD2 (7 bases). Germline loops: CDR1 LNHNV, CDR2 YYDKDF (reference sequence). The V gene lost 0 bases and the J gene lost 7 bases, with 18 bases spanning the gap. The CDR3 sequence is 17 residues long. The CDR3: CATSREGAGAFYGELFF. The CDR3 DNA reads TGTGCCACCAGCAGAGAAGGGGCGGGGGCCTTCTACGGGGAGCTGTTTTTT.

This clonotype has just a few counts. CDR3 sequence reads: CASSFSTAGNYGYTF. DNA of the CDR3: TGTGCCAGCAGCTTTTCGACCGCCGGTAACTATGGCTACACCTTC. This chain links TRBV12-3 or TRBV12-4 with TRBJ1-2; no clear D gene. Trimming cost V 6 bases and J 1 base, with 15 bases left between them. This CDR3 region has 15 residues.

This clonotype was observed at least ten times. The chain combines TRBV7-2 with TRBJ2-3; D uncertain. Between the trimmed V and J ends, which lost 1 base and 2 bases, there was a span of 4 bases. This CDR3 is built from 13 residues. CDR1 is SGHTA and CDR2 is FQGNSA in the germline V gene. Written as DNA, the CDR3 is TGTGCCAGCAGCTTAGTGGTCACAGATACGCAGTATTTT. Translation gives CASSLVVTDTQYF.

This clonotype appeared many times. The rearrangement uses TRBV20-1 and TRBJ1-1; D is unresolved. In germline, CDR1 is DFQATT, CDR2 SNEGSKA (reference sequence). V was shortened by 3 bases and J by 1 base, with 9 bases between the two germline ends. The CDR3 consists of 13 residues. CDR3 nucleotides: TGCAGTGCTAGTCCTCACCCGAACACTGAAGCTTTCTTT. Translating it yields CSASPHPNTEAFF.

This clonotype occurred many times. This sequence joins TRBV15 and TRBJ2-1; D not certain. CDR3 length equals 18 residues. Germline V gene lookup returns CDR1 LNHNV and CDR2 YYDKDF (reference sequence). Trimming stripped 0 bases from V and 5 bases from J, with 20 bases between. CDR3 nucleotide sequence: TGTGCCACCAGCAGAGATTCTTTGGGGTTCGGTACTCACAATGAGCAGTTCTTC. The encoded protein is CATSRDSLGFGTHNEQFF.